A single TCR beta chain is shown here with its context. This sample was included in a study of a mutant IDH1 vaccine in newly diagnosed glioma. As for the study in general: It was radiotherapy, temozolomide, or both that patients received previously, with most receiving both.

Time point denoted: baseline, week 1 (first vaccination visit). Sample treatment: pre-vaccination baseline after standard-of-care therapy. Here immunoSEQ multiplex PCR was the method, and the copy in TCRdb shows in-frame clones only, minus some. The sample records roughly 70,000 clones, 80% to 90% being singletons. The sample in question was PBMCs, obtained from a glioma patient treated with radiotherapy, temozolomide or both. This receptor was taken from a man aged 25 to 40 with glioma.

The CDR3 bases are TGTGCCAGCAGCTTGGGGGGACCTGAAGCTTTCTTT. Translation gives CASSLGGPEAFF. The chain couples TRBV5-6 to TRBJ1-1, with D maybe TRBD1 (5 bases). Germline lookup yields CDR1 SGHDT and CDR2 YYEEEE. Between the trimmed V and J ends, which lost 0 bases and 6 bases, there was a span of 6 bases. The CDR3 covers 12 residues.